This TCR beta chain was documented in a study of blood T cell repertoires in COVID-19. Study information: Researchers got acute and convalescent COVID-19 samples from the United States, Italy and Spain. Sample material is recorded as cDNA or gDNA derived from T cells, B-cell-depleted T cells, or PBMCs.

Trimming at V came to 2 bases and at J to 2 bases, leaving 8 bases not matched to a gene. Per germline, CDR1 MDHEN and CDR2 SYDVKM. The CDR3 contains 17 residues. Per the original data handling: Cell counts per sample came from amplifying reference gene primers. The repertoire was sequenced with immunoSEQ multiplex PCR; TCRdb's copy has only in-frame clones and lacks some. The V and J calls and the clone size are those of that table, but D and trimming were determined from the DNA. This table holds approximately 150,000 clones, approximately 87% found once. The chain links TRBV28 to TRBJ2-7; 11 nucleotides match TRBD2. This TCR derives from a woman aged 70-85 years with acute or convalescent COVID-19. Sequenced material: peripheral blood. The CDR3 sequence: CASSLQASGRRAYEQYF. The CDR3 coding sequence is TGTGCCAGCAGTTTACAGGCTAGCGGGAGGAGGGCCTACGAGCAGTACTTC. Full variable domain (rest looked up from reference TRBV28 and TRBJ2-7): DVKVTQSSRYLVKRTGEKVFLECVQDMDHENMFWYRQDPGLGLRLIYFSYDVKMKEKGDIPEGYSVSREKKERFSLILESASTNQTSMYLCASSLQASGRRAYEQYFGPGTRLTVT.